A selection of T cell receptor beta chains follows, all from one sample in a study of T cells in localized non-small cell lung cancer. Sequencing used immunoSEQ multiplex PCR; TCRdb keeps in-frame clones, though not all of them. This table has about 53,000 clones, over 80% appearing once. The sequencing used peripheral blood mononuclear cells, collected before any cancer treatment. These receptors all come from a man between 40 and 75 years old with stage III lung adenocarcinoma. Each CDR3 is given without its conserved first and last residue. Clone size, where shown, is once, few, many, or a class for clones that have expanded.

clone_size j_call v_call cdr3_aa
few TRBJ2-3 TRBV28 ASQTGGTDTQY
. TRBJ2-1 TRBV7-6 ASSLASSSSYNEQF
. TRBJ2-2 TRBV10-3 AISPGTSGVNTGELF
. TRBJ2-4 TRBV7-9 ASSPSGSTNIQY
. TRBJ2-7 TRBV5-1 ASSFLTGSDYEQY
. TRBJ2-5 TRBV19 ASSRSGGTGQY
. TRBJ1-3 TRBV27 ASSPYRGPGNTIY
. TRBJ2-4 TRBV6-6 ASSYSGGINIQY
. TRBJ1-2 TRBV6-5 ASSYLTGEGYT
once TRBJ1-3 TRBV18 ASSSGEHSGNTIY
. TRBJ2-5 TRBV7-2 ASSSDDRGGRAQY
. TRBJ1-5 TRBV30 AWARDSNQPQH
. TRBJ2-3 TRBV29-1 SVLQGDRGADTQY
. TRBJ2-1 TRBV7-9 ASRTRVPDNEQF
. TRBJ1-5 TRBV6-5 ASRRSSESNQPQH
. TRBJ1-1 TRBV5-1 ASRLSTGTNTEAF
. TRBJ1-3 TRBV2 ASSLTDLDRGRNTIY
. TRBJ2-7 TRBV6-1 ASSEVGTGLSSYEQY
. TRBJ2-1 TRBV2 ASRGDYNEQF
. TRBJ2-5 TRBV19 ATRGQETQY
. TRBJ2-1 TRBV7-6 ASSLVGGGYNEQF
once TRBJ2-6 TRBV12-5 ASGLTTGELKGANVLT
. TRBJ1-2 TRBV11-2 ASSLAQGGAYGYT
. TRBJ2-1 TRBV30 ASQIAGGSYNEQF
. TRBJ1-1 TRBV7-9 ASILSWLDRNTEAF
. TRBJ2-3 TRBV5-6 ASSTGQGTDTQY
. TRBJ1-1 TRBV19 ASSTGTGREAF
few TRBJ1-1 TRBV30 AWTGGWTEAF
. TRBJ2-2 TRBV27 ASSFAGTYTGELF